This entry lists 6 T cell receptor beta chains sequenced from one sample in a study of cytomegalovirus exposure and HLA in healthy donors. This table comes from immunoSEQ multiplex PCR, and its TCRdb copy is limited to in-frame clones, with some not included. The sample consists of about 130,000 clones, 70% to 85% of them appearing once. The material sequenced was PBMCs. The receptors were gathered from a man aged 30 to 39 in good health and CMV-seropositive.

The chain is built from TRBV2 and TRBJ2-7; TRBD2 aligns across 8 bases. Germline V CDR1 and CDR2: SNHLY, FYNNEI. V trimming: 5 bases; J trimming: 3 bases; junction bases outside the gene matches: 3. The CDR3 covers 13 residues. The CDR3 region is CASSPGLGYEQYF. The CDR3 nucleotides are TGTGCCAGCAGTCCGGGACTAGGCTACGAGCAGTACTTC.

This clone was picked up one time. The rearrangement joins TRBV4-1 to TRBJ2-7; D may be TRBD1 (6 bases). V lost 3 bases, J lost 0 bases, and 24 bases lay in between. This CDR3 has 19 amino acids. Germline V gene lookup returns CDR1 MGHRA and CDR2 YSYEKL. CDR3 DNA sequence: TGCGCCAGCAGCCATCAACCTGGGACACCAGCTAAGACCTCCTACGAGCAGTACTTC. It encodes CASSHQPGTPAKTSYEQYF.

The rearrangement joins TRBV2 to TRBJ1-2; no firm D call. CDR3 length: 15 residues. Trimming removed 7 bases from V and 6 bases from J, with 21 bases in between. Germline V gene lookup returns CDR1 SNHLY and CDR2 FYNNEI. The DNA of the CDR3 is TGTGCCAGCACCGTGAGGAGTGCTCCTCGGGATGGCTACACCTTC. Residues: CASTVRSAPRDGYTF.

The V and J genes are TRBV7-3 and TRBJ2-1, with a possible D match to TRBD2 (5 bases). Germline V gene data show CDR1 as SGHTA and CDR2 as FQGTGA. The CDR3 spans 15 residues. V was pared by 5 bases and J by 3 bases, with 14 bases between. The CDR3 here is CASSPRGGGYNEQFF. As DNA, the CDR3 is TGTGCCAGCAGCCCCCGCGGAGGCGGCTACAATGAGCAGTTCTTC. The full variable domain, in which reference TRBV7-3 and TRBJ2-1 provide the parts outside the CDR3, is GAGVSQTPSNKVTEKGKYVELRCDPISGHTALYWYRQSLGQGPEFLIYFQGTGAADDSGLPNDRFFAVRPEGSVSTLKIQRTERGDSAVYLCASSPRGGGYNEQFFGPGTRLTVL.

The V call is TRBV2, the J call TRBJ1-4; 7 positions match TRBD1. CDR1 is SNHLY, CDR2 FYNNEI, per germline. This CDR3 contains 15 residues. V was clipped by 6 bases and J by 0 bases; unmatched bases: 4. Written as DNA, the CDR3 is TGTGCCAGCAGGGGGACAGTCGCAACTAATGAAAAACTGTTTTTT. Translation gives CASRGTVATNEKLFF.

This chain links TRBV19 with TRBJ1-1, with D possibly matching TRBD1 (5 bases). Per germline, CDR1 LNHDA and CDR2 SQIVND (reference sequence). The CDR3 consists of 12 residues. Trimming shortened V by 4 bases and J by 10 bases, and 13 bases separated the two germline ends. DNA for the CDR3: TGTGCCAGTAGTAAGCAACAGGCGATAGCTTTCTTT. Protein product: CASSKQQAIAFF.